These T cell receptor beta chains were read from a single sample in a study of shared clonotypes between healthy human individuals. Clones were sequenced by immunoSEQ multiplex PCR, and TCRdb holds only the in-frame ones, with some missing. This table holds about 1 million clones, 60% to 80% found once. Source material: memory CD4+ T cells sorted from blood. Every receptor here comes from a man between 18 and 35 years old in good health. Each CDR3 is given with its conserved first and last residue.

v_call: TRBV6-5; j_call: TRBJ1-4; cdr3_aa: CASSYSSGQGGEKLFF
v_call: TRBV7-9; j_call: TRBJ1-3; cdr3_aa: CASSLGAESGNTIYF
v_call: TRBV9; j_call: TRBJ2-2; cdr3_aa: CASSVGPSGRTGELFF
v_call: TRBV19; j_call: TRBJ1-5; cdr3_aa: CASSRDRFNQPQHF
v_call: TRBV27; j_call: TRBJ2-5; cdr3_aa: CASSLLRDRQETQYF
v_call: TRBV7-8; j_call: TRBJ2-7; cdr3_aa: CASSRAGTTYEQYF
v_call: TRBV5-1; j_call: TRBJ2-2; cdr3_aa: CASSLQRQGDFGELFF
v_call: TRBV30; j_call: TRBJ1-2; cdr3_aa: CAWTGKYGYTF
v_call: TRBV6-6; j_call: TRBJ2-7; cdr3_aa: CASSLSAGGSLQYF
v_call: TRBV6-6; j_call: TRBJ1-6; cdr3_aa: CASSYDGKSALHF
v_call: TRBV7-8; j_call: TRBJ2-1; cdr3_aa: CASSLDPSNEQFF
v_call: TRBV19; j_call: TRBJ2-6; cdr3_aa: CASSSDRAGANVLTF
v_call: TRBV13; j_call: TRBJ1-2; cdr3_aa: CASSFRGNYGYTF
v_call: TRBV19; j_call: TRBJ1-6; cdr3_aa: CASSIPGGVKNSPLHF
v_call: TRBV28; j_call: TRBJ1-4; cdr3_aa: CASSLVGGFEKLFF
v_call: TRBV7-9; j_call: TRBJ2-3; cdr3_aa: CASSLFDWITDTQYF
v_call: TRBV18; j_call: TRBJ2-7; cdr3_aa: CASSLNSGTSSYEQYF
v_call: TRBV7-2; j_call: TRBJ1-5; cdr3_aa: CASSSQGQTNQPQHF
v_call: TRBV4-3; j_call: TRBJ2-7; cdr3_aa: CASSPPHRGGDEQYF
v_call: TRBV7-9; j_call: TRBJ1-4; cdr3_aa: CASSLLGAGTGGEKLFF
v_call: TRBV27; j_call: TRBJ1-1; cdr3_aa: CASSLRVDTEAFF
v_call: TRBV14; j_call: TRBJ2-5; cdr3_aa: CARAGYLGETQYF
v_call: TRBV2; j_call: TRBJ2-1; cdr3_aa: CASSRGPGNEQFF
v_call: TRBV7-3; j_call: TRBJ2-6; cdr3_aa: CASSLGPGSGANVLTF
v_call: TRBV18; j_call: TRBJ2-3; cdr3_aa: CASSQTEGISTDTQYF
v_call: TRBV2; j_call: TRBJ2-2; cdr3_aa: CASRARQAPGELFF
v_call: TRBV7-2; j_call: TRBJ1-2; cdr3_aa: CASSLDTANYGYTF
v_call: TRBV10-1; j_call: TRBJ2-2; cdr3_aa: CASSPRGTGELFF
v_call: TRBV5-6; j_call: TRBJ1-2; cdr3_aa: CASSHLNDRGRHYGYTF
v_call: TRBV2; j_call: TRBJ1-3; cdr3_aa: CASSVGSGQGGNTIYF